This record looks at one TCR beta chain sequence and its context. The antigen is undetermined. RNA was extracted and reverse transcribed into cDNA as the sequencing template. The method was immunoSEQ multiplex PCR; TCRdb's version includes in-frame clones alone and lacks a portion of them. Of some 200,000 clones detected, roughly 56% appear once; the ten largest clones hold 1.6%. Treatment reported: oral pan-JAK inhibitor, 5-10 mg twice daily. This record comes from a study of CD8+ T cells in alopecia areata. Points from the study as a whole: Expanded CD8+ clones among the top 100, and scalp clonality, were significantly decreased by tofacitinib. Clarity of TCR sharing across patients fell short of that in mice, possibly HLA-related. While tofacitinib was given, many expanded lesional clones persisted in scalp and blood.

V shed 2 bases and J 1 base; nucleotides not matched to a gene: 5. CDR1 is SQVTM and CDR2 is ANQGSEA in the germline V gene. The CDR3 totals 15 residues. The material sequenced was CD4+ T cells sorted from blood, taken at week 4, from a patient treated with tofacitinib. This chain connects TRBV29-1 to TRBJ1-1, with 9 positions matching TRBD1. The sequence came from a human donor with alopecia areata. In nucleotides, the CDR3 is TGCAGCGTTGAAAAGGACAGGGGACCGAACACTGAAGCTTTCTTT. Translation: CSVEKDRGPNTEAFF.